Listed here are 25 T cell receptor beta chains from one sample, sequenced in a study of control samples from healthy donors and cancer patients. Measured with immunoSEQ multiplex PCR; TCRdb has only the in-frame clones, and not every one. Of about 120,000 clones in the sample, approximately 88% were seen once. Sequences were obtained from blood. The receptors shown here come from a man in his forties in good health.

This clone was observed a few times. The gene calls are TRBV30 and TRBJ1-6; D gene ambiguous. Trimming pared 7 bases from V and 0 bases from J, leaving 10 bases between. This CDR3 has 14 amino acids. CDR1 and CDR2 (germline): GTSNPN, SVGIG (reference sequence). The CDR3 coding sequence is TGTGCCTCCAGTTATCCCTCCTATAATTCACCCCTCCACTTT. It is translated as CASSYPSYNSPLHF. Full variable domain (outside the CDR3, taken from reference TRBV30 and TRBJ1-6): SQTIHQWPATLVQPVGSPLSLECTVEGTSNPNLYWYRQAAGRGLQLLFYSVGIGQISSEVPQNLSASRPQDRQFILSSKKLLLSDSGFYLCASSYPSYNSPLHFGNGTRLTVT.

This chain connects TRBV6-5 to TRBJ2-7, with D maybe TRBD1 (6 bases). V lost 6 bases and J lost 2, with 17 bases in between. CDR1 and CDR2 from the germline V gene are MNHEY and SVGAGI. The CDR3 has 15 amino acids. The CDR3, as DNA: TGTGCCAGCAGCTCCGACAGGAACCCTACCTACGAGCAGTACTTC. Protein sequence: CASSSDRNPTYEQYF.

The chain employs TRBV15 and TRBJ2-7; D may be TRBD2 (6 bases). CDR1 and CDR2 from the germline V gene are LNHNV and YYDKDF (reference sequence). This CDR3 is 15 amino acids long. With 1 base removed from V and 3 bases from J, the gap between germline ends came to 13 bases. CDR3 sequence reads: CATSRGDDGGYEQYF. The CDR3, as DNA: TGTGCCACCAGCAGAGGGGACGACGGGGGCTACGAGCAGTACTTC.

The CDR3 region is CASRGEGNSGANVLTF. Here the CDR3 DNA reads TGTGCCAGCAGGGGGGAGGGGAACTCTGGGGCCAACGTCCTGACTTTC. V and J are TRBV27 and TRBJ2-6; 7 nucleotides match TRBD2. The CDR3 is made up of 16 amino acids. V dropped 6 bases and J dropped 0; count of bases not matched to a gene: 5. Germline loops: CDR1 MNHEY, CDR2 SMNVEV (reference sequence).

By frequency in the sample, this clone is medium-sized. The gene calls are TRBV4-3 and TRBJ2-7; 11 bases are shared with TRBD2. The germline gives CDR1 LGHNA, CDR2 YSLEER. V was pared by 4 bases and J by 6 bases, with 8 bases of the junction left unmatched. The CDR3 covers 15 residues. The chain's CDR3 is CASSPGLAESFEQYF. DNA for the CDR3: TGCGCCAGCAGCCCGGGACTAGCGGAGAGTTTCGAGCAGTACTTC.

J is TRBJ2-7 and V is TRBV29-1; no clear D gene. Germline V CDR1 and CDR2: SQVTM, ANQGSEA. The CDR3 runs 12 residues. Trimming took off 5 bases at V and 6 bases at J, with 14 bases between the two ends. Written as DNA, the CDR3 is TGCAGCGTTCAATCTATGGGCAGCGAGCAGTACTTC. It yields the protein CSVQSMGSEQYF.

The gene calls are TRBV12-3 or TRBV12-4 and TRBJ1-1; no clear D. The CDR3 has 12 amino acids. Trimming took off 2 bases at V and 9 bases at J, with 10 bases between the two ends. CDR3 DNA: TGTGCCAGCAGTTTATTGGCAGCAAAAGCTTTCTTT. Its translation: CASSLLAAKAFF.

The V gene is TRBV24-1, the J gene TRBJ2-1; 12 positions agree with TRBD1. CDR3 length equals 16 residues. Trimming cost V 4 bases and J 5 bases; bases outside gene matches: 5. CDR1 and CDR2 from the germline V gene are KGHDR and SFDVKD. This CDR3 reads CATSEGDRGQDNEQFF. CDR3 nucleotide sequence: TGTGCCACCAGTGAAGGGGACAGGGGGCAAGACAATGAGCAGTTCTTC.

The rearrangement links TRBV29-1 to TRBJ1-6; D perhaps matches TRBD1 (6 bases). CDR1 is SQVTM, CDR2 ANQGSEA, per germline. The V end lost 2 bases, the J end lost 6 bases, and 14 bases lay between the germline ends. The CDR3 is 15 residues long. CDR3 sequence: CSVEWWRTVNSPLHF. The CDR3 DNA sequence: TGCAGCGTTGAATGGTGGCGGACAGTTAATTCACCCCTCCACTTT.

This clone is a singleton in its sample. V is TRBV15 and J is TRBJ1-3; D gene ambiguous. Germline V lookup: CDR1 LNHNV, CDR2 YYDKDF (reference sequence). V shed 0 bases and J shed 7 bases, with 10 bases lying between them. There are 14 residues in the CDR3. The CDR3 reads CATSRDFGENTIYF. The CDR3, as DNA: TGTGCCACCAGCAGAGATTTTGGTGAGAACACCATATATTTT.

This clone occurred a few times. V is TRBV4-3 and J is TRBJ2-2; 10 bases are shared with TRBD1. The CDR3 consists of 15 residues. Germline V gene sequence: CDR1 LGHNA, CDR2 YSLEER. Germline trimming cut 4 bases from V and 6 bases from J; bases unmatched to any gene: 5. CDR3 amino acids: CASSRGDRGAGELFF. CDR3 in DNA: TGCGCCAGCAGCCGGGGGGACAGGGGCGCCGGGGAGCTGTTTTTT.

The table lists this clone with a count of one. V gene TRBV20-1 combines with J gene TRBJ1-2; tentatively, D is TRBD1 (6 bases). Germline CDR1 and CDR2: DFQATT and SNEGSKA (reference sequence). The CDR3 has 11 amino acids. The germline V and J ends were trimmed by 6 bases and 7 bases, with 12 bases remaining between them. CDR3 nucleotide sequence: TGCAGTGCAGTGGGGGCCGGTGGCTACACCTTC. This gives the protein CSAVGAGGYTF.

This chain uses TRBV6-6 with TRBJ1-1, with a tentative D call TRBD1 (5 bases). CDR1 MNHNY and CDR2 SVGAGI come from the germline V gene (reference sequence). The V and J ends lost 5 bases and 1 base respectively, with 14 bases between them. The CDR3 extends over 15 amino acids. CDR3 residues: CASSLPSGTNTEAFF. In DNA form, the CDR3 reads TGTGCCAGCAGTCTACCTTCAGGGACGAACACTGAAGCTTTCTTT.

The chain has TRBV7-8 and TRBJ1-2; TRBD1 might be the D (6 bases). From germline, CDR1 is SGHVS and CDR2 FQNEAQ. V gave up 0 bases and J gave up 11 bases, with 13 bases separating them. The CDR3 sequence is 13 residues long. CDR3: CASSLAGDMGYTF. For the CDR3, the DNA is TGTGCCAGCAGCTTAGCCGGGGACATGGGGTACACCTTC.

The genes are TRBV5-1 and TRBJ1-3; TRBD1 matches 8 bases. This CDR3 is 17 amino acids long. The V gene's germline CDR1 is SGHRS and CDR2 YFSETQ. J was trimmed by 0 bases and V by 0 bases; bases with no gene match: 5. The CDR3 coding sequence is TGCGCCAGCAGCTTGGGACAGGGGCTCCGCTCTGGAAACACCATATATTTT. This translates into CASSLGQGLRSGNTIYF.

The gene calls are TRBV11-3 and TRBJ1-1; D is perhaps TRBD1 (5 bases). The germline gives CDR1 SGHNT, CDR2 YENEEA. V shed 1 base and J shed 1 base, with 10 bases lying between them. The CDR3 has 15 residues. Here the CDR3 DNA reads TGTGCCAGCAGCTTAGGTTTGGGGGGGAACACTGAAGCTTTCTTT. The encoded protein is CASSLGLGGNTEAFF.

This chain links TRBV6-5 with TRBJ2-6; D unresolved. Deletions cut 0 bases from V and 1 base from J, with 4 bases between. The CDR3 contains 15 residues. Germline CDR1 MNHEY, CDR2 SVGAGI. The CDR3, as DNA: TGTGCCAGCAGTTACTCCGTATCTGGGGCCAACGTCCTGACTTTC. Protein: CASSYSVSGANVLTF.

The chain has TRBV24-1 and TRBJ2-2, with 7 bases aligning to TRBD1. The length of the CDR3 is 16 residues. Germline-derived CDR1 and CDR2 are KGHDR and SFDVKD. Trimming took 5 bases from V and 5 from J; bases not matched to a gene: 10. The CDR3 reads CATSGTKGALTGELFF. CDR3 bases: TGTGCCACCAGTGGGACGAAGGGGGCGCTTACCGGGGAGCTGTTTTTT.

DNA for the CDR3: TGTGCCAGCAGCCCCCTCCTCACTAGAGGCCACGAGCAGTACTTC. It is translated as CASSPLLTRGHEQYF. The V gene is TRBV2, the J gene TRBJ2-7; D is possibly TRBD2 (5 bases). Trimming removed 6 bases from V and 5 bases from J, with 20 bases in between. This CDR3 has 15 residues. Per germline, CDR1 SNHLY and CDR2 FYNNEI.

The gene calls are TRBV9 and TRBJ1-6; 10 bases are shared with TRBD1. CDR1 and CDR2 (germline): SGDLS, YYNGEE. The CDR3 has 17 amino acids. With 3 bases clipped from V and 1 base from J, the junction kept 4 bases outside the gene matches. The CDR3 DNA is TGTGCCAGCAGCGGTCCGGGACAGGGGTCCTATAATTCACCCCTCCACTTT. This codes for CASSGPGQGSYNSPLHF.

The chain uses TRBV19 and TRBJ1-2; 8 positions agree with TRBD1. V lost 3 bases to trimming and J lost 4 bases; unmatched junction nucleotides: 7. The CDR3 covers 15 residues. Looked up from germline, CDR1 is LNHDA and CDR2 is SQIVND (reference sequence). DNA for the CDR3: TGTGCCAGTAGTATTATGCAGGGGGCTGGCTATGGCTACACCTTC. Its protein is CASSIMQGAGYGYTF. Looking up the rest from reference TRBV19 and TRBJ1-2 gives the full variable domain: DGGITQSPKYLFRKEGQNVTLSCEQNLNHDAMYWYRQDPGQGLRLIYYSQIVNDFQKGDIAEGYSVSREKKESFPLTVTSAQKNPTAFYLCASSIMQGAGYGYTFGSGTRLTVV.

This clone came up a few times. The chain carries TRBV7-7 and TRBJ2-5, with 13 bases matching TRBD2. V lost 1 base to trimming and J lost 4 bases; unmatched junction nucleotides: 6. The V gene's germline CDR1 is SSHAT and CDR2 FNYEAQ (reference sequence). The CDR3 runs to 17 residues. Here the CDR3 DNA reads TGTGCCAGCAGCTTAGGGGGACTAGCGGGGTCAGGAGAGACCCAGTACTTC. It is translated as CASSLGGLAGSGETQYF. Variable domain in full (rest from reference TRBV7-7 and TRBJ2-5): GAGVSQSPRYKVTKRGQDVTLRCDPISSHATLYWYQQALGQGPEFLTYFNYEAQPDKSGLPSDRFSAERPEGSISTLTIQRTEQRDSAMYRCASSLGGLAGSGETQYFGPGTRLLVL.

The chain uses TRBV28 and TRBJ1-5; possibly TRBD1 for D (5 bases). Trimming pared 4 bases from V and 1 base from J, leaving 11 bases between. Per the germline V gene, CDR1 is MDHEN and CDR2 is SYDVKM. CDR3 length equals 15 residues. The CDR3 spells CASSWGRTSNQPQHF. Here the CDR3 DNA reads TGTGCCAGCAGTTGGGGACGGACCAGCAATCAGCCCCAGCATTTT. Based on the CDR3 plus reference TRBV28 and TRBJ1-5, the full variable domain is DVKVTQSSRYLVKRTGEKVFLECVQDMDHENMFWYRQDPGLGLRLIYFSYDVKMKEKGDIPEGYSVSREKKERFSLILESASTNQTSMYLCASSWGRTSNQPQHFGDGTRLSIL.

J is TRBJ1-1 and V is TRBV12-3 or TRBV12-4; D is unclear. V shed 7 bases and J shed 0 bases, with 9 bases lying between them. The CDR3 spans 13 residues. CDR3 in amino acids: CASIRYMNTEAFF. CDR3 coding DNA: TGTGCCAGCATCCGTTATATGAACACTGAAGCTTTCTTT.

The chain is built from TRBV19 and TRBJ2-7; 9 positions agree with TRBD1. CDR1 is LNHDA and CDR2 is SQIVND in the germline V gene (reference sequence). This CDR3 is built from 15 residues. J gave up 3 bases and V 3 bases, and 6 bases lay outside the gene matches. In nucleotides, the CDR3 is TGTGCCAGTAGTATCTCCGGGACAGGGAACTACGAGCAGTACTTC. Translating it yields CASSISGTGNYEQYF.